Listed below are T cell receptor beta chains from one sample, sequenced in a study of cytomegalovirus exposure and HLA in healthy donors. Assay: immunoSEQ multiplex PCR; the TCRdb copy retains only in-frame clones and omits some. This listing includes 35,000 to 45,000 clones. The sequenced sample consisted of PBMCs. The receptors derive from a male donor in good health and CMV-seronegative. Each CDR3 is given with its conserved first and last residue. The D gene is left open where the match is weak.

D	J	V	CDR3	DNA
-	TRBJ1-6	TRBV4-1	CASSSWTEMNSPLHF	TGCGCCAGCAGCTCCTGGACAGAAATGAATTCACCCCTCCACTTT
TRBD2	TRBJ2-1	TRBV19	CASSTLRLADNEQFF	TGTGCCAGTAGTACGCTCCGACTAGCCGACAATGAGCAGTTCTTC
TRBD2	TRBJ2-1	TRBV6-4	CASSDGREGPLEQFF	TGTGCCAGCAGTGACGGGCGGGAGGGCCCTCTTGAGCAGTTCTTC
TRBD2	TRBJ2-1	TRBV14	CASSNIPRTSSPFF	TGTGCCAGCAGCAACATACCCAGGACTAGTTCCCCGTTCTTC
-	TRBJ1-4	TRBV6-1	CAGEDTFNEKLFF	TGTGCCGGAGAGGACACCTTTAATGAAAAACTGTTTTTT
-	TRBJ2-7	TRBV15	CATSRGVRAGTYEQYF	TGTGCCACCAGCAGAGGGGTTCGGGCAGGGACCTACGAGCAGTACTTC
-	TRBJ2-5	TRBV6-5	CASSAPYREETQYF	TGTGCCAGCAGTGCCCCCTACAGGGAAGAGACCCAGTACTTC
-	TRBJ1-3	TRBV29-1	CSVVEGSGNTIYF	TGCAGCGTTGTTGAGGGATCTGGAAACACCATATATTTT
-	TRBJ2-5	TRBV21-1	CASSKVDPTEETQYF	TGTGCCAGCAGCAAAGTCGACCCGACGGAGGAGACCCAGTACTTC
-	TRBJ1-1	TRBV7-9	CASSSPGRGQAFF	TGTGCCAGCAGCTCCCCGGGGCGGGGCCAAGCTTTCTTT
-	TRBJ1-1	TRBV18	CASSPQYGSAEAFF	TGTGCCAGCTCACCACAGTACGGCAGCGCTGAAGCTTTCTTT
-	TRBJ2-1	TRBV18	CASSRGEYNEQFF	TGTGCCAGCTCACGGGGAGAGTACAATGAGCAGTTCTTC
TRBD2	TRBJ2-7	TRBV7-2	CASSLGLADYEQYF	TGTGCCAGCAGCTTGGGACTAGCAGATTACGAGCAGTACTTC
-	TRBJ2-1	TRBV18	CASSPGFEANEQFF	TGTGCCAGCTCACCAGGGTTTGAGGCCAATGAGCAGTTCTTC
TRBD2	TRBJ2-4	TRBV30	CAWISPGGAKNIQYF	TGTGCCTGGATCTCACCGGGGGGGGCAAAAAACATTCAGTACTTC
-	TRBJ2-5	TRBV5-1	CASSLEGAGGETQYF	TGCGCCAGCAGCTTGGAGGGGGCTGGAGGGGAGACCCAGTACTTC
TRBD2	TRBJ2-7	TRBV5-1	CASSHTSGRSYEQYF	TGCGCCAGCAGCCATACTAGCGGGCGCTCCTACGAGCAGTACTTC
TRBD1	TRBJ1-1	TRBV30	CAWSGTGWAEAFF	TGTGCCTGGAGTGGGACAGGGTGGGCTGAAGCTTTCTTT
TRBD1	TRBJ1-3	TRBV9	CASSVATGGNGNTIYF	TGTGCCAGCAGCGTAGCGACAGGGGGCAATGGAAACACCATATATTTT
-	TRBJ2-1	TRBV5-1	CASSLEGGVYNEQFF	TGCGCCAGCAGCTTGGAGGGGGGGGTGTACAATGAGCAGTTCTTC
-	TRBJ1-4	TRBV5-1	CASSGMTGLAEKLFF	TGCGCCAGCAGCGGAATGACAGGTTTGGCGGAAAAACTGTTTTTT
-	TRBJ1-1	TRBV4-1	CASSPDTSTDVREAFF	TGCGCCAGCAGCCCTGATACCTCGACAGACGTAAGGGAAGCTTTCTTT
TRBD1	TRBJ2-7	TRBV13	CASGPGTEHYEQYF	TGTGCCAGCGGGCCCGGGACAGAGCACTACGAGCAGTACTTC
-	TRBJ2-5	TRBV5-1	CASSLLYQETQYF	TGCGCCAGCAGCTTGCTGTACCAAGAGACCCAGTACTTC
TRBD2	TRBJ2-1	TRBV5-1	CASSLDEGLAGAEDEQFF	TGCGCCAGCAGCTTGGACGAGGGGCTAGCGGGAGCGGAAGATGAGCAGTTCTTC
TRBD1	TRBJ1-1	TRBV9	CASSELQGANTEAFF	TGCGCCAGCAGCGAACTACAGGGGGCGAACACTGAAGCTTTCTTT
-	TRBJ1-1	TRBV30	CAWAWSNTEAFF	TGTGCCTGGGCGTGGTCAAACACTGAAGCTTTCTTT
-	TRBJ1-2	TRBV15	CATSREGNMARPGDGYTF	TGTGCCACCAGCAGAGAAGGAAACATGGCGAGGCCCGGAGATGGCTACACCTTC
-	TRBJ2-1	TRBV21-1	CASSKANRAGGPDEQFF	TGTGCCAGCAGCAAAGCGAATCGAGCGGGAGGGCCGGATGAGCAGTTCTTC
TRBD2	TRBJ2-3	TRBV5-1	CASSQGLAASTDTQYF	TGCGCCAGCAGCCAGGGACTAGCGGCTAGCACAGATACGCAGTATTTT
TRBD2	TRBJ2-1	TRBV6-1	CASSYSGTYNEQFF	TGTGCCAGCAGTTATAGCGGGACCTACAATGAGCAGTTCTTC
TRBD1	TRBJ2-7	TRBV11-2	CASSFGQGGREQYF	TGTGCCAGCAGCTTCGGACAGGGTGGTCGGGAGCAGTACTTC
-	TRBJ1-3	TRBV5-1	CASSLESGQRPIYF	TGCGCCAGCAGCTTGGAATCCGGACAGCGCCCCATATATTTT
-	TRBJ1-3	TRBV19	CASSAGRTSGNTIYF	TGTGCCAGTAGTGCGGGCAGGACCTCTGGAAACACCATATATTTT
TRBD2	TRBJ2-1	TRBV29-1	CSGWTSGYNEQFF	TGCAGCGGGTGGACTAGCGGTTACAATGAGCAGTTCTTC
-	TRBJ1-2	TRBV9	CASSVGDRNYGYTF	TGTGCCAGCAGCGTAGGTGACAGGAACTATGGCTACACCTTC
-	TRBJ2-4	TRBV5-6	CASSQDFFGAKNIQYF	TGTGCCAGCAGTCAAGACTTTTTTGGGGCCAAAAACATTCAGTACTTC
-	TRBJ1-2	TRBV14	CASSLGGWPIYGYTF	TGTGCCAGCAGCCTGGGAGGCTGGCCGATCTATGGCTACACCTTC
-	TRBJ1-4	TRBV4-1	CASRRPGTNEKLFF	TGCGCCAGCAGGAGACCGGGAACTAATGAAAAACTGTTTTTT